This T cell receptor beta chain came from a study of PD-1 blockade in classical Hodgkin lymphoma. This clone was detected once. This CDR3 spans 17 amino acids. V was trimmed by 3 bases and J by 0 bases, leaving 18 bases between them. As for time point: cycle 4 day 1 (C4D1), after less than seven weeks of nivolumab. Each patient's relapse followed autologous stem cell transplantation, and brentuximab vedotin exposure varied. Clones were sequenced by immunoSEQ multiplex PCR, and TCRdb holds only the in-frame ones, with some missing. The sample has about 46,000 clones, roughly 80% seen once. The clonotype originates from a human donor with classical Hodgkin lymphoma. The chain couples TRBV23-1 to TRBJ2-7; D possibly corresponds to TRBD2 (5 bases). TRBV23-1 is classed as an ORF, of uncertain function. Specimen: peripheral blood mononuclear cells (PBMCs), collected before the fourth cycle of nivolumab. CDR3 region: CASSHALGEWSSYEQYF. The CDR3 nucleotides read TGCGCCAGCAGTCATGCCCTCGGGGAGTGGAGCTCCTACGAGCAGTACTTC.